This section outlines one T cell receptor beta chain sequence together with its context. Its target is unknown. This record belongs to a study of PD-1 blockade in classical Hodgkin lymphoma. With 5 bases removed from V and 1 base from J, the gap between germline ends came to 7 bases. Germline values: CDR1 SGHTA, CDR2 FQGNSA. There are 13 residues in the CDR3. Study-wide findings and caveats: Complete responders started with a diversity level that resembled newly diagnosed patients at baseline.

The assay was immunoSEQ multiplex PCR, and TCRdb's table has in-frame clones only and misses some. The data show about 98,000 clones, with around nine tenths seen just once and 2.8% held by the top ten. Brentuximab vedotin exposure varied among the patients, all of whom had relapsed after autologous stem cell transplantation. The clonotype comes from a human donor with classical Hodgkin lymphoma. The source material was peripheral blood mononuclear cells (PBMCs), sampled at baseline. The gene calls are TRBV7-2 and TRBJ2-3, with a possible D match to TRBD1 (5 bases). CDR3 nucleotide sequence: TGTGCCAGCAGCGTAGGGGGCACAGATACGCAGTATTTT. This gives the protein CASSVGGTDTQYF. Full variable domain (rest looked up from reference TRBV7-2 and TRBJ2-3): GAGVSQSPSNKVTEKGKDVELRCDPISGHTALYWYRQSLGQGLEFLIYFQGNSAPDKSGLPSDRFSAERTGGSVSTLTIQRTQQEDSAVYLCASSVGGTDTQYFGPGTRLTVL.